The rows below give T cell receptor beta chains drawn from one sample of a study of PD-L1 blockade in urothelial cancer. The method was immunoSEQ multiplex PCR; TCRdb's version includes in-frame clones alone and lacks a portion of them. Here the sample spans approximately 100,000 clones, about 90% being singletons. The input for sequencing was PBMCs, taken around atezolizumab (anti-PD-L1) treatment. The receptors shown here come from a woman older than 75 with urothelial cancer. Both conserved end residues are part of each CDR3. D genes are given only for firm matches. A row's size may be missing; if present it is once, few, many or a size class.

CASSSGTRGSYEQYF,TGTGCCAGCAGTTCCGGGACACGAGGTTCCTACGAGCAGTACTTC,TRBJ2-7,-,-,TRBV28
CASSVGQGSNTEAFF,TGTGCCAGCAGCGTTGGACAGGGATCTAACACTGAAGCTTTCTTT,TRBJ1-1,TRBD1,-,TRBV9
CSVRREEGNQPQHF,TGCAGCGTCCGTAGGGAGGAAGGGAATCAGCCCCAGCATTTT,TRBJ1-5,-,-,TRBV29-1
CAISVAGTDQETQYF,TGTGCCATCAGTGTAGCCGGGACAGACCAAGAGACCCAGTACTTC,TRBJ2-5,TRBD1,-,TRBV10-3
CASSEGQRSGETQYF,TGTGCCAGCAGTGAGGGCCAGCGGTCAGGAGAGACCCAGTACTTC,TRBJ2-5,-,-,TRBV6-1
CAWSWQNTEAFF,TGTGCCTGGAGTTGGCAGAACACTGAAGCTTTCTTT,TRBJ1-1,-,-,TRBV30
CASSPRLAGANTGELFF,TGTGCCAGCAGTCCTCGACTAGCGGGGGCGAACACCGGGGAGCTGTTTTTT,TRBJ2-2,TRBD2,once,TRBV4-2
CASSVGGVGGRALHTQYF,TGTGCCAGCAGCGTAGGGGGGGTTGGCGGGAGGGCCCTCCATACGCAGTATTTT,TRBJ2-3,TRBD2,-,TRBV9
CSAGTETYEQYF,TGCAGCGCCGGGACAGAAACCTACGAGCAGTACTTC,TRBJ2-7,TRBD1,-,TRBV29-1
CAIFRDRVGSTEAFF,TGTGCCATCTTCCGGGACAGGGTGGGGAGCACTGAAGCTTTCTTT,TRBJ1-1,TRBD1,few,TRBV2
CASSRGDLARADTQYF,TGTGCCAGCAGCCGGGGGGACCTAGCGAGGGCAGATACGCAGTATTTT,TRBJ2-3,TRBD2,-,TRBV7-8
CASTDRSMNTEAFF,TGTGCCAGCACCGACAGGTCAATGAACACTGAAGCTTTCTTT,TRBJ1-1,-,-,TRBV2
CASSILKTLPSTNYGYTF,TGTGCCAGCAGTATACTTAAGACTCTTCCCTCAACTAACTATGGCTACACCTTC,TRBJ1-2,-,-,TRBV28
CASSLSSGVHTNQPQHF,TGTGCCAGCAGTTTATCAAGCGGGGTCCATACCAATCAGCCCCAGCATTTT,TRBJ1-5,-,-,TRBV27
CASRASGRGYEQYF,TGTGCCAGCCGAGCTAGCGGGAGGGGCTACGAGCAGTACTTC,TRBJ2-7,TRBD2,-,TRBV19
CASSPSRTGDGYTF,TGTGCCAGCAGCCCATCGCGGACAGGGGATGGCTACACCTTC,TRBJ1-2,TRBD1,-,TRBV5-4
CASSLSDYYGYTF,TGCGCCAGCAGCTTGTCCGACTACTATGGCTACACCTTC,TRBJ1-2,-,-,TRBV5-1
CASEGQAQVPSNEKLFF,TGTGCCAGCGAGGGACAGGCCCAGGTACCCTCCAATGAAAAACTGTTTTTT,TRBJ1-4,TRBD1,-,TRBV5-5
CASSSRYSGQPKPSYEQYF,TGTGCCAGCAGTTCCCGCTACTCGGGACAGCCTAAACCCTCCTACGAGCAGTACTTC,TRBJ2-7,TRBD1,-,TRBV28
CASSDIGGAFF,TGTGCCAGCAGTGACATCGGGGGGGCTTTCTTT,TRBJ1-1,-,-,TRBV2
CASSESQLFYEQYF,TGTGCCAGCAGTGAATCACAGCTTTTTTACGAGCAGTACTTC,TRBJ2-7,-,-,TRBV25-1
CASSNRDSGNTIYF,TGTGCCAGCTCTAACAGGGACTCTGGAAACACCATATATTTT,TRBJ1-3,-,few,TRBV18
CASSLERPTQYF,TGTGCCAGCAGCTTGGAGCGGCCCACCCAGTACTTC,TRBJ2-5,-,-,TRBV7-8
CASRTGGSTDTQYF,TGTGCCAGCAGAACGGGGGGGAGCACAGATACGCAGTATTTT,TRBJ2-3,TRBD2,-,TRBV28
CASSLVGTAYEQYF,TGCGCCAGCAGCCTGGTCGGGACAGCCTACGAGCAGTACTTC,TRBJ2-7,TRBD1,-,TRBV5-1
CASSIVGAVYSNQPQHF,TGTGCCAGTAGTATAGTAGGGGCGGTCTATAGCAATCAGCCCCAGCATTTT,TRBJ1-5,-,-,TRBV19
CASSQDRVGYTF,TGTGCCAGCTCACAAGACAGGGTTGGCTACACCTTC,TRBJ1-2,TRBD1,-,TRBV18
CASSDRRQGVTDTQYF,TGTGCCAGCAGCGATAGAAGACAGGGGGTGACAGATACGCAGTATTTT,TRBJ2-3,TRBD1,-,TRBV11-1
CASSMEVRAFF,TGTGCCAGTAGTATGGAGGTCCGGGCTTTCTTT,TRBJ1-1,-,-,TRBV19